This T cell receptor (beta chain) derives from a study of blood T cell repertoires in COVID-19. Across the whole study: Samples taken during acute and convalescent COVID-19 were collected in the United States, Italy and Spain. Sources were T cells, B-cell-depleted T cells, or PBMCs; the material itself was cDNA or gDNA.

The authors' processing: Amplification from reference gene primers served as the basis for estimated nucleated cell counts. This table comes from immunoSEQ multiplex PCR, and its TCRdb copy is limited to in-frame clones, with some not included. V and J calls plus clone size are reproduced from that table; the DNA served to infer D and trimming. The profile shows about 180,000 clones, about 87% of them singletons. Patients from Seattle were sampled longitudinally, starting during active infection. Trimming removed 6 bases from V and 0 bases from J, with 9 bases in between. In germline, CDR1 is MNHEY, CDR2 SVGAGI. This CDR3 is 13 amino acids long.

The V gene is TRBV6-5, the J gene TRBJ2-7; D is unclear. This clonotype was obtained from a woman in her seventies with COVID-19, enrolled during active disease. Specimen: peripheral blood. CDR3 in DNA: TGTGCCAGCAGACAAACAGTCTCCTACGAGCAGTACTTC. Its protein product is CASRQTVSYEQYF.